One sample yielded the 14 T cell receptor beta chains listed below, sequenced in a study of blood T cell repertoires in COVID-19. TCRdb's copy holds only in-frame clones and misses some; the assay was immunoSEQ multiplex PCR. The repertoire has under 300,000 clones, around 91% of them found once; the top ten carry over 2%. Source material: PBMCs or T cells enriched from blood (not recorded which). All receptors come from a woman between 18 and 29 years old who had recovered from COVID-19.

CDR3 protein: CASSIMGGDSPLHF. DNA of the CDR3: TGTGCCAGTAGTATCATGGGAGGCGATTCACCCCTCCACTTT. V usage is TRBV19 and J usage is TRBJ1-6, with D unclear. V lost 3 bases to trimming and J lost 8 bases, with 11 bases between them. This CDR3 has 14 amino acids. Per germline, CDR1 LNHDA and CDR2 SQIVND (reference sequence).

This clone was seen a few times. In nucleotides, the CDR3 is TGTGCTAGTGCCCGCGTCGGTGGGGCCGCGGCCCTCTATGGCTACACCTTC. Amino acids: CASARVGGAAALYGYTF. The chain links TRBV12-5 to TRBJ1-2; a weak D match, TRBD1 (5 bases). CDR3 length: 17 residues. V dropped 7 bases and J dropped 4 bases, with 25 bases sitting between them. In germline, CDR1 is LGHNT, CDR2 FRNRAP. Complete variable domain (other parts from reference TRBV12-5 and TRBJ1-2): DARVTQTPRHKVTEMGQEVTMRCQPILGHNTVFWYRQTMMQGLELLAYFRNRAPLDDSGMPKDRFSAEMPDATLATLKIQPSEPRDSAVYFCASARVGGAAALYGYTFGSGTRLTVV.

This chain uses TRBV6-1 with TRBJ1-1; 9 bases line up with TRBD1. The V gene end was trimmed by 3 bases and the J gene end by 4 bases; junction bases not matched to a gene: 9. The CDR3 loop spans 16 amino acids. Germline CDR1 and CDR2: MNHNS and SASEGT. Written as DNA, the CDR3 is TGTGCCAGCAGTGACCCCGGACAGGGGCCTAGCACTGAAGCTTTCTTT. Its protein product is CASSDPGQGPSTEAFF.

The chain links TRBV5-8 to TRBJ2-3; 7 nucleotides agree with TRBD1. The CDR3 length is 16 residues. CDR1 is SGHTS, CDR2 YDEGEE, per germline. The V segment lost 2 bases and the J segment 4 bases; nucleotides outside the gene matches: 10. In DNA, the CDR3 is TGTGCCAGCAGCTTAGCACCACAGGGGATGCCAGATACGCAGTATTTT. Translation: CASSLAPQGMPDTQYF.

The chain carries TRBV7-9 and TRBJ2-1; D is uncertain. Germline assignment: CDR1 SEHNR and CDR2 FQNEAQ (reference sequence). Trimming shortened V by 3 bases and J by 6 bases, and 3 bases separated the two germline ends. This CDR3 comprises 11 residues. The CDR3 here is CASSFINEQFF. The DNA of the CDR3 is TGTGCCAGCAGCTTCATCAATGAGCAGTTCTTC.

The J gene is TRBJ1-6, the V gene TRBV10-3, with 9 bases lining up with TRBD1. This CDR3 has 15 residues. J lost 10 bases, V lost 0 bases, and 4 bases had no gene match. CDR1 is ENHRY, CDR2 SYGVKD, per germline. The CDR3 reads CAISESGQGNSPLHF. CDR3 DNA: TGTGCCATCAGTGAGTCGGGACAGGGAAACTCACCCCTCCACTTT.

The V call is TRBV3-1 (or the pseudogene TRBV3-2), the J call TRBJ1-2; possibly TRBD1 for D (5 bases). V was cut by 2 bases and J by 2 bases, with 6 bases left in between. This CDR3 is built from 13 residues. The germline gives CDR1 LGHDT, CDR2 YNNKEL (reference sequence). This CDR3 is CASSQQGNYGYTF. Here the CDR3 DNA reads TGTGCCAGCAGCCAACAGGGAAACTATGGCTACACCTTC.

The chain carries TRBV7-9 and TRBJ1-2; 7 bases map to TRBD1. The CDR3 extends over 13 amino acids. Trimming took 5 bases from V and 5 from J; bases not matched to a gene: 5. Per the germline V gene, CDR1 is SEHNR and CDR2 is FQNEAQ (reference sequence). The CDR3 DNA sequence: TGTGCCAGCAGCACAGGACAGGTTTATGGCTACACCTTC. It translates to CASSTGQVYGYTF.

The J gene is TRBJ1-4, the V gene TRBV6-2 or TRBV6-3; the D is unclear. This CDR3 region has 13 residues. The germline CDR1 and CDR2 sequences are MNHEY and SVGEGT. Trimming cost V 0 bases and J 8 bases, with 7 bases left between them. CDR3 loop: CASSYSDWEKLFF. DNA of the CDR3: TGTGCCAGCAGTTACTCCGACTGGGAAAAACTGTTTTTT.

The chain employs TRBV5-1 and TRBJ1-2, with D uncertain. The CDR3 totals 14 residues. V shed 3 bases and J shed 6 bases, with 15 bases lying between them. Germline CDR1 SGHRS, CDR2 YFSETQ. The CDR3: CASSSGSGSDGYTF. CDR3 DNA: TGCGCCAGCAGCTCTGGGTCGGGGAGCGATGGCTACACCTTC.

The chain recombines TRBV6-5 with TRBJ2-7; possible D gene TRBD2, 6 bases. The CDR3 totals 13 residues. Germline V lookup: CDR1 MNHEY, CDR2 SVGAGI. The V and J ends lost 8 bases and 3 bases respectively, with 14 bases between them. The CDR3 nucleotides are TGTGCCAGCGCCGACGGGCGGGGCTACGAGCAGTACTTC. As protein: CASADGRGYEQYF.

The chain couples TRBV5-4 to TRBJ1-1; tentatively, D is TRBD1 (6 bases). The length of the CDR3 is 13 residues. CDR1 SGHNT and CDR2 YYREEE come from the germline V gene (reference sequence). The V and J ends lost 5 bases and 3 bases respectively, with 11 bases between them. The chain's CDR3 is CASRFGTYTEAFF. In DNA form, the CDR3 reads TGTGCCAGCAGATTCGGGACATACACTGAAGCTTTCTTT. The entire variable domain, with the rest obtained from reference TRBV5-4 and TRBJ1-1, is as follows: ETGVTQSPTHLIKTRGQQVTLRCSSQSGHNTVSWYQQALGQGPQFIFQYYREEENGRGNFPPRFSGLQFPNYSSELNVNALELDDSALYLCASRFGTYTEAFFGQGTRLTVV.

V gene TRBV9 combines with J gene TRBJ2-7; D is unresolved. V lost 0 bases, J lost 3 bases, and 7 bases lay in between. The CDR3 is 13 amino acids. Germline V gene sequence: CDR1 SGDLS, CDR2 YYNGEE. The CDR3 DNA reads TGTGCCAGCAGCGTAGGGCAGTACTACGAGCAGTACTTC. Translation: CASSVGQYYEQYF. The full variable domain, completed using reference TRBV9 and TRBJ2-7, is DSGVTQTPKHLITATGQRVTLRCSPRSGDLSVYWYQQSLDQGLQFLIQYYNGEERAKGNILERFSAQQFPDLHSELNLSSLELGDSALYFCASSVGQYYEQYFGPGTRLTVT.

This chain joins TRBV2 and TRBJ1-2; 8 nucleotides align to TRBD1. J was trimmed by 5 bases and V by 6 bases; bases with no gene match: 11. This CDR3 has 15 residues. Germline-derived CDR1 and CDR2 are SNHLY and FYNNEI. The CDR3 here is CASRVGQGGGYGYTF. The CDR3 coding sequence is TGTGCCAGCAGAGTCGGACAGGGCGGCGGATATGGCTACACCTTC.